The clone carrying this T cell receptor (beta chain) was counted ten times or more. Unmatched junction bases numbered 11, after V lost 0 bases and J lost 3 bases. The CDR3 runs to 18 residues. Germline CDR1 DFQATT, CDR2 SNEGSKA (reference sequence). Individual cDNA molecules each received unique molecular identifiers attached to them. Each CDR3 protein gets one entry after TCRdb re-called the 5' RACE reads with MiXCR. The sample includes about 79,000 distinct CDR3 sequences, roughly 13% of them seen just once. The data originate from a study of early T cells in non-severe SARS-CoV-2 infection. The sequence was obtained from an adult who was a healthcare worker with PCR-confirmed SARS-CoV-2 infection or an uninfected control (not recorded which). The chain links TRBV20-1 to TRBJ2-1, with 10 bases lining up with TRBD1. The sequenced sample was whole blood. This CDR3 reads CSARDLATGTGDYNEQFF. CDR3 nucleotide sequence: TGCAGTGCTAGAGATTTGGCCACCGGGACAGGGGACTACAATGAGCAGTTCTTC.